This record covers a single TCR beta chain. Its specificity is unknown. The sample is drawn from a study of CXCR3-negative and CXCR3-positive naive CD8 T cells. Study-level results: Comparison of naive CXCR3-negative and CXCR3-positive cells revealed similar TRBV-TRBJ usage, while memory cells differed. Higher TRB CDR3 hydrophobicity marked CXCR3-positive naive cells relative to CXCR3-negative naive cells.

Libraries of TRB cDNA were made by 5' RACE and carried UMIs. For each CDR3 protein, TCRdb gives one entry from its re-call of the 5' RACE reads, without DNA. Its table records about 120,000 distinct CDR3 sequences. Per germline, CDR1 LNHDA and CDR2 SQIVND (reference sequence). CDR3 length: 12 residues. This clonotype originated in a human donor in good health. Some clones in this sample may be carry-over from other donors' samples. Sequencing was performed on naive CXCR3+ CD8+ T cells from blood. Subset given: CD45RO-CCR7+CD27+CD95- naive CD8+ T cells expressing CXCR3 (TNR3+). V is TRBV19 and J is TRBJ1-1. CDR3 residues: CASSIGPTEAFF.